This is a list of T cell receptor beta chains from one sample in a study of blood T cell repertoires in COVID-19. TCRdb keeps only in-frame clones here, not all; method: immunoSEQ multiplex PCR. The sample shows over 85,000 clones, around 87% of them seen only once. Sequencing was performed on peripheral blood. Receptor source: a male donor with acute or convalescent COVID-19. Each CDR3 is given with its conserved first and last residue. The D gene is left open where the match is weak. A clone size is listed for some rows: how often the clone was seen (once, few, many), or a class if it is expanded.

j_gene | v_gene | abundance | len | d_gene | CDR3aa | CDR3nt
TRBJ1-4 | TRBV9 | NA | 15 | TRBD1 | CASGQGARTNEKLFF | TGTGCCAGCGGCCAGGGGGCGCGTACTAATGAAAAACTGTTTTTT
TRBJ1-1 | TRBV6-1 | NA | 13 | NA | CASSERENTEAFF | TGTGCCAGCAGTGAACGGGAGAACACTGAAGCTTTCTTT
TRBJ1-1 | TRBV18 | NA | 11 | NA | CASSPGAEAFF | TGTGCCAGCTCACCGGGCGCTGAAGCTTTCTTT
TRBJ1-2 | TRBV3-1/TRBV3-2 | NA | 15 | TRBD1 | CASSPQTGGSYGYTF | TGTGCCAGCAGCCCACAAACAGGGGGCAGCTATGGCTACACCTTC
TRBJ2-7 | TRBV16 | NA | 15 | NA | CASSQSRGLSDEQYF | TGTGCCAGCAGCCAATCAAGGGGACTGTCCGACGAGCAGTACTTC
TRBJ2-3 | TRBV7-2 | NA | 15 | TRBD2 | CASSLAGGSTDTQYF | TGTGCCAGCAGCCTAGCGGGGGGGAGCACAGATACGCAGTATTTT
TRBJ1-1 | TRBV6-5 | NA | 13 | NA | CASSYGRGTEAFF | TGTGCCAGCAGTTACGGGAGGGGAACTGAAGCTTTCTTT
TRBJ1-6 | TRBV10-2 | NA | 16 | TRBD1 | CASTERSGTGSSPLHF | TGCGCCAGCACTGAGAGAAGTGGGACAGGGTCTTCACCCCTCCACTTT
TRBJ2-6 | TRBV2 | few | 14 | NA | CASSGDSGANVLTF | TGTGCCAGCAGTGGAGACTCTGGGGCCAACGTCCTGACTTTC
TRBJ2-2 | TRBV11-3 | NA | 14 | TRBD1 | CASSPGTGIGELFF | TGTGCCAGCAGCCCCGGGACAGGGATCGGGGAGCTGTTTTTT
TRBJ2-1 | TRBV6-5 | NA | 15 | NA | CASTIKRAGFGEQFF | TGTGCCAGCACCATCAAGCGGGCAGGATTCGGTGAGCAGTTCTTC
TRBJ2-3 | TRBV12-3/TRBV12-4 | NA | 13 | NA | CASSLQARDTQYF | TGTGCCAGCAGTTTACAAGCGAGAGATACGCAGTATTTT
TRBJ1-3 | TRBV7-9 | NA | 13 | NA | CASNNRVGNTIYF | TGTGCCAGCAACAACAGGGTTGGAAACACCATATATTTT
TRBJ2-5 | TRBV5-6 | NA | 14 | TRBD1 | CASSFGTAGETQYF | TGTGCCAGCAGCTTCGGGACAGCAGGGGAGACCCAGTACTTC